This T cell receptor (beta chain) was observed in a study of T cells in localized non-small cell lung cancer. Study conclusions and caveats: Measurement of T cell clonality placed uninvolved adjacent lung highest, above the level in tumor. When the top 100 tumor clones were examined, a median 57 of them also appeared in the adjacent lung, which was paired and uninvolved.

As concerns this clone: The antigen remains undetermined.

Trimming took off 0 bases at V and 10 bases at J, with 12 bases between the two ends. The CDR3 contains 14 residues. Looked up from germline, CDR1 is SGHAT and CDR2 is FQNNGV. Generated by immunoSEQ multiplex PCR, the TCRdb table keeps only in-frame clones and is missing some. The repertoire holds tens of thousands of clones, with approximately 90% as singletons. The chain recombines TRBV11-2 with TRBJ1-4, with no clear D. This sample comprised peripheral blood, obtained before any cancer treatment. This clonotype originated in a man between 40 and 70 years old with stage I squamous cell lung carcinoma. The CDR3 loop is CASSLESGIGKLFF. Here the CDR3 DNA reads TGTGCCAGCAGCTTAGAGTCTGGTATCGGAAAACTGTTTTTT.